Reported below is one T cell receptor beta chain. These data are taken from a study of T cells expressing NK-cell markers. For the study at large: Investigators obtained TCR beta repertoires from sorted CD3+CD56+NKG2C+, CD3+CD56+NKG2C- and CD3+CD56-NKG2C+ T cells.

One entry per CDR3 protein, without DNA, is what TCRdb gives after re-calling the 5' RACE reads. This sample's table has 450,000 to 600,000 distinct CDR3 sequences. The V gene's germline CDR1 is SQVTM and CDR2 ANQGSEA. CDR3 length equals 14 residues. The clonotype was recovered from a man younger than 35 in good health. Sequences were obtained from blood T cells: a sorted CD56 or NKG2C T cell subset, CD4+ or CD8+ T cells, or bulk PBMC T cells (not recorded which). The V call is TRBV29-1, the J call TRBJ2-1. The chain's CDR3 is CSVFSTAPYNEQFF.